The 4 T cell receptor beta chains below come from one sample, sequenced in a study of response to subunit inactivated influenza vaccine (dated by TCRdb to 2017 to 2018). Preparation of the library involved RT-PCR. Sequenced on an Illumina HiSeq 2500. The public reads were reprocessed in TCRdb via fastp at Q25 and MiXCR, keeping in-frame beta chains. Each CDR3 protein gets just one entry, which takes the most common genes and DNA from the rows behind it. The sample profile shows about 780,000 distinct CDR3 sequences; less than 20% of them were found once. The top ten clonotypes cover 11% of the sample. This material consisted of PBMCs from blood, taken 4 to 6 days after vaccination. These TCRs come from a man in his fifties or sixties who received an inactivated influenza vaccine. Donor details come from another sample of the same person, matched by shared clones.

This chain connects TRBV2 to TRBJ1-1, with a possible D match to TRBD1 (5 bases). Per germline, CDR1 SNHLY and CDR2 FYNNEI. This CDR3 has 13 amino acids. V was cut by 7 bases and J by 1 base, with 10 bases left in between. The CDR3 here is CASIGVTNTEAFF. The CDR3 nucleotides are TGTGCCAGCATAGGGGTTACGAACACTGAAGCTTTCTTT.

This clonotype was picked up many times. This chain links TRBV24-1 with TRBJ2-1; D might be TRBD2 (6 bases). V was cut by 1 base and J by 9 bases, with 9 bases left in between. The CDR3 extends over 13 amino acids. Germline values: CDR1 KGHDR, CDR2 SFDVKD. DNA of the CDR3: TGTGCCACCAGTGATTTTTTGGGACTTGAGCAGTTCTTC. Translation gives CATSDFLGLEQFF.

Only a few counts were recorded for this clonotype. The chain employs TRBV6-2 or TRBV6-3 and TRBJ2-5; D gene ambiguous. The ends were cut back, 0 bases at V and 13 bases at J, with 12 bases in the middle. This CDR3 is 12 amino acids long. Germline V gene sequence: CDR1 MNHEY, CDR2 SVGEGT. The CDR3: CASSYSLGPRYF. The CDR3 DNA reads TGTGCCAGCAGTTACTCGTTGGGTCCCAGGTACTTC.

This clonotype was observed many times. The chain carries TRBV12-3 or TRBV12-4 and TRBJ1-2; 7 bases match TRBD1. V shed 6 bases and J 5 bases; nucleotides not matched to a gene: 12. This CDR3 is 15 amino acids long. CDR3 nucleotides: TGTGCCAGCAGCCCCGTGCGACAGGGACCGTATGGCTACACCTTC. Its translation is CASSPVRQGPYGYTF.